The 32 T cell receptor beta chains reported below all come from one sample, sequenced in a study of regulatory T cells in long-lasting Graves disease. Documented time point: newly diagnosed GD, antithyroid drugs for less than 3 months. Construction of the TCR library relied on RNA isolated from PBMCs. Combining iRepertoire HTBI primers with Arm-PCR of CDR3 regions, the authors built TCR beta libraries. MiXCR was run by TCRdb on the multiplex PCR reads, yielding one entry per CDR3 protein. The data contain roughly 350,000 distinct CDR3 sequences, about a sixth of them seen just once; the ten biggest clones take up 20% to 25%. The same specimen was also included in a second study, on T cells in Graves' hyperthyroidism and ophthalmopathy.

The sequenced sample was peripheral blood mononuclear cells (PBMCs), obtained at new diagnosis, from a patient treated with antithyroid drugs. These receptor sequences come from a woman aged 18-35 years with Graves disease.

The sample holds many counts of this clonotype. The chain uses TRBV2 and TRBJ2-7, with 7 bases lining up with TRBD2. The CDR3 length is 15 residues. Germline CDR1 and CDR2: SNHLY and FYNNEI. The junction had 9 bases not matched to a gene; V was cut back by 7 bases and J by 0 bases. CDR3 DNA sequence: TGTGCCAGCAACGGAGCGGGAACCCGCTCCTACGAGCAGTACTTC. This encodes CASNGAGTRSYEQYF.

The rearrangement uses TRBV4-1 and TRBJ1-3; D is unresolved. From germline, CDR1 is MGHRA and CDR2 YSYEKL. This CDR3 region has 15 residues. V was shortened by 0 bases and J by 2 bases, with 8 bases between the two germline ends. This CDR3 reads CASSQDGPAGNTIYF. The CDR3 nucleotides are TGCGCCAGCAGCCAAGATGGGCCGGCTGGAAACACCATATATTTT.

This clonotype was seen ten or more times. This chain joins TRBV20-1 and TRBJ2-3; D possibly uses TRBD1 or TRBD2 (5 bases each). Trimming took off 6 bases at V and 4 bases at J, with 17 bases between the two ends. The CDR3 runs to 14 residues. From germline, CDR1 is DFQATT and CDR2 SNEGSKA (reference sequence). CDR3 amino acids: CSAPPGPAADTQYF. CDR3 DNA sequence: TGCAGTGCGCCTCCGGGGCCAGCGGCAGATACGCAGTATTTT.

The V and J genes are TRBV7-3 and TRBJ2-3; D gene uncertain. Germline CDR1 SGHTA, CDR2 FQGTGA. The CDR3 is 13 amino acids. With 4 bases removed from V and 4 bases from J, the gap between germline ends came to 9 bases. The CDR3 here is CASSSTYPDTQYF. In DNA form, the CDR3 reads TGTGCCAGCAGCTCGACATACCCAGATACGCAGTATTTT.

The chain carries TRBV12-3 or TRBV12-4 and TRBJ2-6; the match to TRBD1 covers 7 bases. The CDR3 is 16 amino acids. J lost 4 bases, V lost 10 bases, and 13 bases had no gene match. The CDR3 DNA reads as TGTGCCATCCCGATTTCCACAGGGGTCGGGGCCAACGTCCTGACTTTC. The encoded protein is CAIPISTGVGANVLTF.

This clonotype was seen repeatedly, ten times or more. The chain carries TRBV27 and TRBJ1-5, with D possibly TRBD1 on 5 matching bases. The CDR3 spans 15 residues. With 5 bases removed from V and 3 bases from J, the gap between germline ends came to 14 bases. In germline, CDR1 is MNHEY, CDR2 SMNVEV (reference sequence). CDR3 nucleotide sequence: TGTGCCAGCAGTGTAAACGGACACATCAATCAGCCCCAGCATTTT. It codes for CASSVNGHINQPQHF.

V usage is TRBV20-1 and J usage is TRBJ1-4, with 8 bases matching TRBD1. CDR1 and CDR2 (germline): DFQATT, SNEGSKA (reference sequence). V gave up 6 bases and J gave up 8 bases; unmatched junction bases: 8. The CDR3 is 13 residues long. The CDR3 nucleotides read TGCAGTGCCAGGACAGGGTTCGGGGAAAAACTGTTTTTT. Translation gives CSARTGFGEKLFF.

This clonotype was picked up many times. The chain combines TRBV2 with TRBJ2-7; D may correspond to TRBD1 or TRBD2 (6 bases each). Trimming left V 2 bases short and J 0 bases short, with 11 bases between. Germline values: CDR1 SNHLY, CDR2 FYNNEI. The CDR3 is made up of 15 amino acids. The CDR3 DNA sequence: TGTGCCAGCAGTGAACAGGGGAGGAGCTCCTACGAGCAGTACTTC. Amino acids: CASSEQGRSSYEQYF.

This clonotype was recorded at least ten times. V is TRBV12-3 or TRBV12-4 and J is TRBJ2-7, with 9 positions matching TRBD2. The CDR3 spans 14 residues. Trimming took 5 bases from V and 7 from J; bases not matched to a gene: 9. The CDR3 here is CASSPLRGGIEQYF. CDR3 coding DNA: TGTGCCAGCAGTCCCCTGCGGGGGGGCATTGAGCAGTACTTC.

This clonotype appeared many times. The chain links TRBV24-1 to TRBJ2-7, with 7 bases matching TRBD1. J gave up 4 bases and V 6 bases, and 14 bases lay outside the gene matches. Germline-derived CDR1 and CDR2 are KGHDR and SFDVKD. The CDR3 extends over 16 amino acids. The CDR3 DNA is TGTGCCACCAGTCAAAAACACCGGGACAGACTATACGAGCAGTACTTC. Its protein product is CATSQKHRDRLYEQYF.

This clonotype was seen ten or more times. The rearrangement links TRBV9 to TRBJ1-1; D unresolved. The CDR3 is 14 residues long. Germline CDR1 is SGDLS and CDR2 is YYNGEE. The V gene lost 0 bases and the J gene lost 2 bases, with 8 bases spanning the gap. CDR3 in amino acids: CASSVGSSNTEAFF. The CDR3 DNA reads TGTGCCAGCAGCGTAGGAAGCAGCAACACTGAAGCTTTCTTT.

The chain has TRBV5-8 and TRBJ2-1; no definite D call. Germline V CDR1 and CDR2: SGHTS, YDEGEE. V dropped 7 bases and J dropped 4 bases, with 12 bases sitting between them. This CDR3 region has 13 residues. The chain's CDR3 is CASSHLGYNEQFF. CDR3 coding DNA: TGTGCCAGCTCCCATTTAGGATACAATGAGCAGTTCTTC.

This clonotype has a count of ten or more. The genes are TRBV2 and TRBJ1-2; D is uncertain. Looked up from germline, CDR1 is SNHLY and CDR2 is FYNNEI. The CDR3 covers 14 residues. The V gene lost 2 bases and the J gene lost 7 bases, with 14 bases spanning the gap. In DNA form, the CDR3 reads TGTGCCAGCAGTGAAATGCAGGATAAGGGTGGCTACACCTTC. Translation gives CASSEMQDKGGYTF.

There are a few counts of this clonotype. The rearrangement uses TRBV28 and TRBJ2-3; D not resolved. The CDR3 covers 13 residues. Germline CDR1 is MDHEN and CDR2 is SYDVKM. V shed 4 bases and J shed 4 bases, with 9 bases lying between them. The CDR3 DNA reads TGTGCCAGCAGTTCCCCCTCGCCAGATACGCAGTATTTT. Translating gives CASSSPSPDTQYF.

This clonotype was detected a few times. Without the conserved terminal phenylalanine or tryptophan, this CDR3 likely stems from a read error. The chain links TRBV7-9 to TRBJ2-3; the match to TRBD2 covers 8 bases. CDR1 is SEHNR and CDR2 is FQNEAQ in the germline V gene (reference sequence). The CDR3 runs to 15 residues. V lost 6 bases and J lost 4; bases outside the gene matches: 9. The CDR3 coding sequence is TGTGCCAGCAGGGTGAGCGGGAGCCCCCCAGATACGCAGTATCTT. Amino acids: CASRVSGSPPDTQYL.

The chain joins TRBV9 to TRBJ1-3; TRBD1 matches at 7 bases. Trimming at V came to 3 bases and at J to 0 bases, leaving 3 bases not matched to a gene. CDR1 and CDR2 (germline): SGDLS, YYNGEE. The CDR3 contains 15 residues. CDR3 sequence reads: CASSEGDSSGNTIYF. The CDR3 coding sequence is TGTGCCAGCAGCGAGGGGGACAGCTCTGGAAACACCATATATTTT. Full variable domain (remainder filled in from reference TRBV9 and TRBJ1-3): DSGVTQTPKHLITATGQRVTLRCSPRSGDLSVYWYQQSLDQGLQFLIQYYNGEERAKGNILERFSAQQFPDLHSELNLSSLELGDSALYFCASSEGDSSGNTIYFGEGSWLTVV.

The table lists this clonotype with a few counts. V and J are TRBV20-1 and TRBJ2-1; 11 nucleotides align to TRBD2. V shed 6 bases, J shed 10 bases, and the junction held 5 bases outside the gene matches. Germline-derived CDR1 and CDR2 are DFQATT and SNEGSKA (reference sequence). This CDR3 has 12 amino acids. CDR3 protein: CSAAGLAEEQFF. The CDR3, as DNA: TGCAGTGCGGCGGGACTAGCGGAAGAGCAGTTCTTC.

This clonotype was observed a handful of times. This may be a read error, as it is one base from a much larger clone. The chain couples TRBV27 to TRBJ2-1; either TRBD1 or TRBD2 may supply D (6 bases each). Germline V gives CDR1 MNHEY, CDR2 SMNVEV (reference sequence). This CDR3 contains 15 residues. In DNA, the CDR3 is TGTGCCAGCAACGGGGGCGGAAGCTCCTACAATGAGCAGCTCTTC. Its protein is CASNGGGSSYNEQLF.

Of note for this clonotype: A much larger clone differs by one base, so this may be a read error. The chain has TRBV29-1 and TRBJ2-1; 9 bases line up with TRBD1. Per germline, CDR1 SQVTM and CDR2 ANQGSEA. V dropped 5 bases and J dropped 10; count of bases not matched to a gene: 9. The CDR3 runs to 13 residues. CDR3 sequence reads: CSVIGGQGGEQFF. The CDR3 DNA follows: TGCAGCGTTATTGGGGGACAGGGCGGGGAGCAGTTCTTC.

This clonotype was seen many times. The chain links TRBV2 to TRBJ2-3; no clear D gene. V gave up 3 bases and J gave up 0 bases, with 7 bases separating them. The germline V gene has CDR1 SNHLY and CDR2 FYNNEI. This CDR3 region has 14 residues. The DNA for the CDR3 is TGTGCCAGCAGTGAGTTTGTTAGCACAGATACGCAGTATTTT. This translates into CASSEFVSTDTQYF. Supplemented by reference TRBV2 and TRBJ2-3, the full variable domain reads EPEVTQTPSHQVTQMGQEVILRCVPISNHLYFYWYRQILGQKVEFLVSFYNNEISEKSEIFDDQFSVERPDGSNFTLKIRSTKLEDSAMYFCASSEFVSTDTQYFGPGTRLTVL.

This clonotype was detected ten times or more. The chain combines TRBV7-9 with TRBJ2-1; D may be TRBD2 (6 bases). Germline lookup yields CDR1 SEHNR and CDR2 FQNEAQ (reference sequence). Trimming took 5 bases from V and 3 from J, leaving 17 bases between them. CDR3 length: 16 residues. The CDR3 sequence: CASSAFGTHGYNEQFF. CDR3 DNA sequence: TGTGCCAGCAGCGCGTTCGGGACTCACGGCTACAATGAGCAGTTCTTC.

To note about this clonotype: The junction shows a germline mismatch at one end, possibly a read error. The chain is built from TRBV7-7 and TRBJ2-2; 10 nucleotides agree with TRBD1. Germline loops: CDR1 SSHAT, CDR2 FNYEAQ (reference sequence). The CDR3 contains 14 residues. The CDR3: CASSTDRGAGELFF. In DNA, the CDR3 is TGTGCTAGCAGCACGGACAGGGGGGCCGGGGAGCTGTTTTTT.

This clonotype was counted at least ten times. V is TRBV3-1 and J is TRBJ2-7; D unclear. Germline V gene lookup returns CDR1 LGHDT and CDR2 YNNKEL (reference sequence). Deletions cut 0 bases from V and 7 bases from J, with 4 bases between. This CDR3 has 11 residues. The CDR3 reads CASSQDKEQYF. In DNA, the CDR3 is TGTGCCAGCAGCCAAGATAAAGAGCAGTACTTC.

There are many counts of this clonotype. The chain joins TRBV5-5 to TRBJ1-2; 10 bases are a match to TRBD1. Germline V gives CDR1 SGHKS, CDR2 YYEKEE (reference sequence). V gave up 4 bases and J gave up 4 bases; unmatched junction bases: 7. The CDR3 spans 15 residues. The CDR3 sequence is CASSKGQGNSYGYTF. Written as DNA, the CDR3 is TGTGCCAGCAGCAAGGGACAGGGGAATTCCTATGGCTACACCTTC.

This clonotype was seen at least ten times. The gene calls are TRBV12-3 or TRBV12-4 and TRBJ2-1, with TRBD1 identical over 7 bases. This CDR3 has 14 amino acids. V gave up 5 bases and J gave up 8 bases; unmatched junction bases: 9. This chain's CDR3 is CASSRLDRMDEQFF. CDR3 coding DNA: TGTGCCAGCAGTCGTCTGGACAGGATGGATGAGCAGTTCTTC.

This clonotype was observed a few times. The V gene is TRBV2, the J gene TRBJ1-4; 7 nucleotides align to TRBD1. Germline V CDR1 and CDR2: SNHLY, FYNNEI. J lost 3 bases, V lost 7 bases, and 2 bases had no gene match. The CDR3 runs to 13 residues. Here the CDR3 reads CASKQGANEKLFF. As DNA, the CDR3 is TGTGCCAGCAAGCAGGGGGCTAATGAAAAACTGTTTTTT.

This clonotype was seen repeatedly, ten times or more. This chain joins TRBV6-1 and TRBJ2-2, with a tentative D call TRBD2 (5 bases). CDR1 is MNHNS, CDR2 SASEGT, per germline. The CDR3 is made up of 15 amino acids. The V and J ends lost 1 base and 4 bases respectively, with 10 bases between them. The CDR3 loop is CASSEVGGGTGELFF. CDR3 sequence (DNA): TGTGCCAGCAGTGAAGTAGGAGGAGGCACCGGGGAGCTGTTTTTT.

The sample holds one count of this clonotype. The genes are TRBV6-1 and TRBJ2-7; the match to TRBD2 covers 14 bases. The length of the CDR3 is 17 residues. J was trimmed by 0 bases and V by 6 bases; bases with no gene match: 7. CDR1 MNHNS and CDR2 SASEGT come from the germline V gene. The CDR3 sequence is CASSPTSGGVSSYEQYF. As DNA, the CDR3 is TGTGCCAGCAGCCCGACTAGCGGGGGGGTCAGCTCCTACGAGCAGTACTTC.

To note about this clonotype: Since a much larger clone is just one base distant, this may be a read error. The CDR3 coding sequence is TGTGCCAGCAGTTACATTTCGGGGAGTCATTTAGTCTCTGGGGCCAACGTCCCGACTTTC. This gives the protein CASSYISGSHLVSGANVPTF. The V and J genes are TRBV6-2 or TRBV6-3 and TRBJ2-6; D could derive from TRBD1 or TRBD2 (5 bases each). The length of the CDR3 is 20 residues. Germline V gene lookup returns CDR1 MNHEY and CDR2 SVGEGT.

In this sample, this clonotype turned up many times. The gene calls are TRBV28 and TRBJ2-6; the D is unclear. The CDR3 covers 17 residues. Germline CDR1 reads MDHEN; CDR2 reads SYDVKM. Between the trimmed V and J ends, which lost 2 bases and 4 bases, there was a span of 15 bases. Here the CDR3 DNA reads TGTGCCAGCAGTTTAGAAGCTCTTCAAGGCGGGGCCAACGTCCTGACTTTC. Protein sequence: CASSLEALQGGANVLTF.

This clonotype came up many times. V usage is TRBV7-2 and J usage is TRBJ2-7, with D perhaps TRBD2 (7 bases). This CDR3 spans 15 amino acids. Deletions cut 1 base from V and 3 bases from J, with 13 bases between. Germline CDR1 and CDR2: SGHTA and FQGNSA. The CDR3 sequence: CASSLGDGGLYEQYF. CDR3 coding DNA: TGTGCCAGCAGCTTAGGGGACGGGGGGCTCTACGAGCAGTACTTC.

This clonotype occurred many times. This sequence joins TRBV30 and TRBJ2-7; no clear D. Per the germline V gene, CDR1 is GTSNPN and CDR2 is SVGIG (reference sequence). The CDR3 is 13 amino acids. Trimming left V 3 bases short and J 0 bases short, with 9 bases between. The chain's CDR3 is CAWRGRSSYEQYF. CDR3 bases: TGTGCCTGGAGAGGACGGAGCTCCTACGAGCAGTACTTC.